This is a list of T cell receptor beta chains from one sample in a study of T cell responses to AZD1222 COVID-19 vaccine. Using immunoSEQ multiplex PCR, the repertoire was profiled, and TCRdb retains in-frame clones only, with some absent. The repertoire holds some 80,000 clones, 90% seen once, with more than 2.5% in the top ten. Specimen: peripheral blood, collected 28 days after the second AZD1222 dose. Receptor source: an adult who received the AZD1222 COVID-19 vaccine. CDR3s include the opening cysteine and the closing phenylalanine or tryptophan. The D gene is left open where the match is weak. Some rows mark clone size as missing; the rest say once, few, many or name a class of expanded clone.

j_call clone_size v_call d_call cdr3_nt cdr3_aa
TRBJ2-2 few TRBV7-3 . TGTGCCAGCAGCTTAAGTGGCCTCACCGGGGAGCTGTTTTTT CASSLSGLTGELFF
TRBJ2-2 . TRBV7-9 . TGTGCCAGGGCAACGAACACCGGGGAGCTGTTTTTT CARATNTGELFF
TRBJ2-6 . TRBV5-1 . TGCGCCAGCAGCACAGGGGACTCGGGGGCCAACGTCCTGACTTTC CASSTGDSGANVLTF
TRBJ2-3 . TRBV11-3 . TGTGCCAGCAGCTCGACAGGTGTCAAAGATACGCAGTATTTT CASSSTGVKDTQYF
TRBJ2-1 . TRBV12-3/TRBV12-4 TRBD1 TGTGCCAGCAGTACGACAGGGTTCAAGCAGTTCTTC CASSTTGFKQFF
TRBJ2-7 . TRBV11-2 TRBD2 TGTGCCAGCAGCTTAGTGGCTAGCGGGGGATCCTACGAGCAGTACTTC CASSLVASGGSYEQYF
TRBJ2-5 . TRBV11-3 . TGTGCCAGCAGCTTAGTTGCTAGCTTGGAGACCCAGTACTTC CASSLVASLETQYF
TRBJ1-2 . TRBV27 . TGTGCCAGCAGTTTATCGGCAGGGAATTATGGCTACACCTTC CASSLSAGNYGYTF
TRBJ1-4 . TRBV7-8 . TGTGCCAGCAGCTTGCGGCAAGGGAGTGAAAAACTGTTTTTT CASSLRQGSEKLFF
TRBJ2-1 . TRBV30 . TGTGCCTGGAGCGACATGGGACTGGCAAATGAGCAGTTCTTC CAWSDMGLANEQFF
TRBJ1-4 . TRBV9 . TGTGCCAGCAGCGAGCTTGGGCAGCCAACTAATGAAAAACTGTTTTTT CASSELGQPTNEKLFF
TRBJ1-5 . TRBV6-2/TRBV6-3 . TGTGCCAGCAGTTACGTGGTGAATAGCAATCAGCCCCAGCATTTT CASSYVVNSNQPQHF
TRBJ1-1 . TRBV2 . TGTGCCAGCAGTGAAGTTGAGGGTACTGAAGCTTTCTTT CASSEVEGTEAFF
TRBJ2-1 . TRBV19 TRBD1 TGTGCCAGTAACTCGGGACAGGGCGATGAGCAGTTCTTC CASNSGQGDEQFF
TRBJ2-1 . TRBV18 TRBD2 TGTGCCAGCTCACCACTTCTGGGGGGGTCCTACAATGAGCAGTTCTTC CASSPLLGGSYNEQFF
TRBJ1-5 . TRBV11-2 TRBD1 TGTGCCAGCAGCTTAGGGGCGACAGGGAATCAGCCCCAGCATTTT CASSLGATGNQPQHF
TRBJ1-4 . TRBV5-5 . TGTGCCAGCAGCGGGGGGGTTAATGAAAAACTGTTTTTT CASSGGVNEKLFF
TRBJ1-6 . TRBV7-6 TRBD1 TGTGCCAGCAGCTTAGCCGGACAGGGATCACCCCTCCACTTT CASSLAGQGSPLHF
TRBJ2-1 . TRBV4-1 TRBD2 TGCGCCAGCAGCCAAGAGGTAGGGACTAGCGGGAAAAATGAGCAGTTCTTC CASSQEVGTSGKNEQFF
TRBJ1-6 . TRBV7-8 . TGTGCCAGCAGCTTAGAAGGGTTATATTCACCCCTCCACTTT CASSLEGLYSPLHF
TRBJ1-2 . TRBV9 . TGTGCCAGCAGCGTTTTGGAACCGACTTATGGCTACACCTTC CASSVLEPTYGYTF
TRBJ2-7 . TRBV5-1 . TGCGCCAGCAGCTTGGCCCCGCAGGGCGACTCCTACGAGCAGTACTTC CASSLAPQGDSYEQYF
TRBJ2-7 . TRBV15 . TGTGCCACCAGCAGAGAACCACGAGGGGAGCAGTACTTC CATSREPRGEQYF
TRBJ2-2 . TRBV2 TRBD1 TGTGCCAGCAGACCCGGGACAGGCACCGGGGAGCTGTTTTTT CASRPGTGTGELFF
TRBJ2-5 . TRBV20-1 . TGCAGCGCTTCCTTGGAGACCCAGTACTTC CSASLETQYF
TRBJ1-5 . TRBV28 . TGTGCCAGCACCCCCCGGGGCGGTCAGCCCCAGCATTTT CASTPRGGQPQHF
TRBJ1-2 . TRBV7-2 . TGTGCCAGCAGCTTAGGGCCAGGTGAAACGGCTAACTATGGCTACACCTTC CASSLGPGETANYGYTF
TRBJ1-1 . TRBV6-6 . TGTGCCAGCAGTTACACGGCAGGGATGGACACTGAAGCTTTCTTT CASSYTAGMDTEAFF
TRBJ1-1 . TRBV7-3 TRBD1 TGTGCCAGCAGCCCCCCGGACAGGCCGAACACTGAAGCTTTCTTT CASSPPDRPNTEAFF
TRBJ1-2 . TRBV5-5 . TGTGCCAGCAGCTTTAGCGTCGGTGCCTATGGCTACACCTTC CASSFSVGAYGYTF
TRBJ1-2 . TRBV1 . TGCACCAGCGAGTTTAGGGGTGGAAACTATGGCTACACCTTC CTSEFRGGNYGYTF
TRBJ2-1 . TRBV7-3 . TGTGCCAGCAGCTTAAGGGGAAGCTCCTACAATGAGCAGTTCTTC CASSLRGSSYNEQFF
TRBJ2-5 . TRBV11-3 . TGTGCCAGCAGCTTAGAGGGAGTTAATCGTTGGGGGCAAGAGACCCAGTACTTC CASSLEGVNRWGQETQYF